This T cell receptor (beta chain) was identified during a study of response to subunit inactivated influenza vaccine. Notes on the study in general: Authors proposed each seasonal influenza vaccination draws in few new T cells.

Comments on this clonotype: Its antigen is currently unknown.

TCRdb recomputed calls from the RT-PCR reads with MiXCR, one row per CDR3 protein. The profile shows 530,000 or so distinct CDR3 sequences, approximately 12% of them singletons. The origin of this receptor is a man aged 50 to 59 who received an inactivated influenza vaccine. Material: PBMCs from blood, obtained on the day of vaccination.

The CDR3, as DNA: TGCAGTGCTAGGACAGACACCTACGAGCAGTACTTC. The encoded protein is CSARTDTYEQYF. V and J are TRBV20-1 and TRBJ2-7, with D maybe TRBD1 (5 bases). V gave up 3 bases and J gave up 2 bases, with 8 bases separating them. The CDR3 loop spans 12 amino acids. Germline V gene sequence: CDR1 DFQATT, CDR2 SNEGSKA (reference sequence).